This T cell receptor beta chain appears in the sequencing data of a study of cytomegalovirus exposure and HLA in healthy donors. Study-level findings and limits: Researchers reported in a later analysis that common viral pathogens appeared linked to several top clusters.

The PCR had 60 Vbeta and 13 Jbeta primers. The table came from immunoSEQ multiplex PCR; TCRdb's copy has only in-frame clones and leaves some out. The sample includes 120,000 or so clones, about 72% of them seen just once. Regarding this clone: Its cognate antigen is unknown.

Sequenced material: PBMCs. The clonotype originates from a man aged 45-65 years in good health and CMV-seropositive.

CDR3 coding DNA: TGTGCCAGCAGTCTCTACCGAGTGACCCAGTACTTC. Translating gives CASSLYRVTQYF. The chain is built from TRBV27 and TRBJ2-5, with D unclear. The CDR3 is made up of 12 amino acids. In germline, CDR1 is MNHEY, CDR2 SMNVEV (reference sequence). The germline V and J ends were trimmed by 5 bases and 7 bases, with 11 bases remaining between them.